This T cell receptor (beta chain) was captured in a study of blood T cell repertoires in COVID-19. The repertoire was sequenced with immunoSEQ multiplex PCR; TCRdb's copy has only in-frame clones and lacks some. Of approximately 150,000 clones detected, around nine tenths appear once; the ten largest clones hold 2% to 2.5%. V lost 3 bases and J lost 5, with 20 bases in between. Germline V CDR1 and CDR2: DFQATT, SNEGSKA (reference sequence). The CDR3 has 15 amino acids. This TCR derives from a man between 65 and 85 years old with active COVID-19. J is TRBJ2-7 and V is TRBV20-1; D may be TRBD1 (6 bases). Input material: peripheral blood. The CDR3: CSASSRQEDQDEQYF. CDR3 bases: TGCAGTGCTAGTAGTAGACAGGAGGATCAGGACGAGCAGTACTTC.